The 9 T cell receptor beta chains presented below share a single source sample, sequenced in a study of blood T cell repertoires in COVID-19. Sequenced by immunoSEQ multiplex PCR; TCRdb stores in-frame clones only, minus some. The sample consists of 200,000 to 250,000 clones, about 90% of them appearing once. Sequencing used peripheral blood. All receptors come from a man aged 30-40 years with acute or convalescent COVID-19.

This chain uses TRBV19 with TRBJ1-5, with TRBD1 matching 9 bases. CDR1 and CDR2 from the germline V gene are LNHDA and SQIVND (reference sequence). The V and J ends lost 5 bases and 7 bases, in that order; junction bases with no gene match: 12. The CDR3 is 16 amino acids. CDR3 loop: CASSGQQGAGGQPQHF. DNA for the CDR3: TGTGCCAGTAGTGGACAACAGGGGGCAGGGGGCCAGCCCCAGCATTTT. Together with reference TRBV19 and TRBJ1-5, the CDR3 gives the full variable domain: DGGITQSPKYLFRKEGQNVTLSCEQNLNHDAMYWYRQDPGQGLRLIYYSQIVNDFQKGDIAEGYSVSREKKESFPLTVTSAQKNPTAFYLCASSGQQGAGGQPQHFGDGTRLSIL.

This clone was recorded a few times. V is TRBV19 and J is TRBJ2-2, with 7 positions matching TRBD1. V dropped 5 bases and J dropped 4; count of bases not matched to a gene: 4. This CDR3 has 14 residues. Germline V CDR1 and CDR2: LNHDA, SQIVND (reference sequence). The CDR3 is CASSATGATGELFF. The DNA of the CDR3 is TGTGCCAGTAGTGCCACAGGGGCCACCGGGGAGCTGTTTTTT.

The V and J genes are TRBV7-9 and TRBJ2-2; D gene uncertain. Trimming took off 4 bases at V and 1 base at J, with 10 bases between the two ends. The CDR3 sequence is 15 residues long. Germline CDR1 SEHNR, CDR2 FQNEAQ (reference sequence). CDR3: CASSSQLRNTGELFF. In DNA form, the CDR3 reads TGTGCCAGCAGCTCACAGTTGCGGAACACCGGGGAGCTGTTTTTT.

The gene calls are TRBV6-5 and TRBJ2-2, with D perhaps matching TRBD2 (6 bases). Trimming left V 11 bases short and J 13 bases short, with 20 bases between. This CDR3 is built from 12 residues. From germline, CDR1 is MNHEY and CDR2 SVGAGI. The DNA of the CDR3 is TGTGCCGCTGGGGGGTCACGATCTCGGCTGTTTTTT. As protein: CAAGGSRSRLFF.

The CDR3: CATTERVSNQPQHF. The CDR3 coding sequence is TGTGCCACCACCGAGAGGGTAAGCAATCAGCCCCAGCATTTT. The chain carries TRBV18 and TRBJ1-5, with unresolved D. The germline V gene has CDR1 KGHSH and CDR2 LQKENI. This CDR3 contains 14 residues. The ends were cut back, 10 bases at V and 1 base at J, with 14 bases in the middle.

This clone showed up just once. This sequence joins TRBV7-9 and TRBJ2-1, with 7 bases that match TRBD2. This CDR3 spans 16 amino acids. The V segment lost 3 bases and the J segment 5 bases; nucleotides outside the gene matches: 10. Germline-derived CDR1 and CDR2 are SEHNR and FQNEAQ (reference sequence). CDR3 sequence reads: CASSLGTTRTHNEQFF. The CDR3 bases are TGTGCCAGCAGCTTGGGGACTACACGGACCCACAATGAGCAGTTCTTC.

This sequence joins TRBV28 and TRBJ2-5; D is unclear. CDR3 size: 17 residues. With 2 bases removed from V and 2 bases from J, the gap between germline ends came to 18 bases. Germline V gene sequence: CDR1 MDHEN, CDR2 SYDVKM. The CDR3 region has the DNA TGTGCCAGCAGTTTAGACCCAGTTGGTAGCACACAAGAGACCCAGTACTTC. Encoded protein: CASSLDPVGSTQETQYF.

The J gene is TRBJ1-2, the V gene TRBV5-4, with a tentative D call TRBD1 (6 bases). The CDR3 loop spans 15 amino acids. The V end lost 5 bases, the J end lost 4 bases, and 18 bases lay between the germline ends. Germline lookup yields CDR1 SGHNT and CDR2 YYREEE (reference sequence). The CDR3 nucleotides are TGTGCCAGCAGGCCCGCAGGGGTAGAAGTCTATGGCTACACCTTC. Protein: CASRPAGVEVYGYTF.

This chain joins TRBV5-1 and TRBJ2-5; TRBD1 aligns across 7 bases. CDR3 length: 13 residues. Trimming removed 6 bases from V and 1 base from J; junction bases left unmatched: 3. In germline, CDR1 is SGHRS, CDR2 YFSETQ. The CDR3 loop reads CASNRDSQETQYF. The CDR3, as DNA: TGCGCCAGCAACAGGGACAGCCAAGAGACCCAGTACTTC.